The rows below give T cell receptor beta chains drawn from one sample of a study of blood T cell repertoires in COVID-19. Measured with immunoSEQ multiplex PCR; TCRdb has only the in-frame clones, and not every one. The sample has about 200,000 clones; roughly nine tenths are singletons. Material for sequencing was PBMCs or T cells enriched from blood (not recorded which). These TCRs come from a woman aged 40 to 50 with acute COVID-19. CDR3s include the opening cysteine and the closing phenylalanine or tryptophan. The D gene is left open where the match is weak.

v_call,j_call,d_call,cdr3_aa,cdr3_nt
TRBV5-4,TRBJ1-2,-,CASSLGSGQGGIGGYTF,TGTGCCAGCAGCTTGGGATCCGGCCAGGGAGGTATAGGTGGCTACACCTTC
TRBV7-9,TRBJ1-1,-,CASSGPRGMNTEAFF,TGTGCCAGCAGCGGCCCCAGAGGGATGAACACTGAAGCTTTCTTT
TRBV7-9,TRBJ2-1,-,CASSPYSYNEQFF,TGTGCCAGCAGCCCCTATTCCTACAATGAGCAGTTCTTC
TRBV9,TRBJ1-2,TRBD1,CASSNRGGYTF,TGTGCCAGCAGCAACAGGGGTGGCTACACCTTC
TRBV6-5,TRBJ2-3,TRBD2,CASSLTSGSANTQYF,TGTGCCAGCAGTCTGACTAGCGGGAGCGCGAATACGCAGTATTTT
TRBV28,TRBJ2-7,TRBD1,CASRPLTGTGYSYEQYF,TGTGCCAGCAGACCCCTGACCGGGACAGGCTATTCCTACGAGCAGTACTTC
TRBV27,TRBJ1-6,-,CASSLIEAGASSYNSPLHF,TGTGCCAGCAGTTTAATAGAGGCAGGGGCGAGCTCCTATAATTCACCCCTCCACTTT
TRBV2,TRBJ1-1,-,CASLQGPTEAFF,TGTGCCAGCCTACAGGGACCCACTGAAGCTTTCTTT
TRBV5-1,TRBJ2-3,TRBD2,CASSLAGGRSDTQYF,TGCGCCAGCAGCTTAGCGGGGGGGCGGTCAGATACGCAGTATTTT
TRBV7-2,TRBJ2-4,-,CASSLGETAAKNIQYF,TGTGCCAGCAGCTTAGGTGAGACTGCCGCCAAAAACATTCAGTACTTC